This T cell receptor beta chain was identified in a study of siplizumab effects on memory and regulatory T cells (dated by TCRdb to between 2018 and 2021). Context from the whole study: The study looked at the effect of siplizumab, an anti-CD2 antibody, on alloreactive T-cell subsets in allogeneic mixed lymphocyte reactions made from human PBMCs.

On this clone: This receptor's antigen is unknown. The sample holds no much larger clone one base away, and base qualities are not on file.

TCRbeta CDR3 sequencing was performed on sorted unstimulated T cells and on proliferating T cells recovered from mixed lymphocyte reactions. Fresh whole blood from approximately 9 HLA-typed healthy donors was used to isolate PBMCs. Reading the germline V gene gives CDR1 MGHDK and CDR2 SYGVNS. Reading from cysteine to phenylalanine, the CDR3 counts 15 amino acids. The entry retains the CDR3 DNA only, 45 bases that are in frame from base 1. The investigation overall reported the following: Because sequences below about 10^-5 frequency were poorly captured, only a minor fraction of alloreactive clones could be mapped to unstimulated subsets. About 80-96% of proliferating CD4+ or CD8+ clones could not be given a naive or memory phenotype. Unstimulated naive T cells appeared to be more diverse than memory T cells, and naive cells seemed to make a substantial contribution to the alloresponse. The cumulative frequency of alloreactive sequences that could be traced back to unstimulated CD4+ memory T cells was significantly reduced by siplizumab. In reactions with siplizumab, an average of approximately 69% of mappable alloreactive CD4+ clones were Treg-derived, compared with roughly 26% in control reactions. Whether proliferating Tregs from siplizumab cultures actually had suppressive function was not functionally confirmed.

The protocol used for the library was the immunoSEQ multiplex PCR assay. Each sample had 9 x 10^4 or so TCR templates assayed by the deep sequencing platform. Genomic DNA extracted from sorted T cells was used for TCRbeta CDR3 sequencing. Concerning the study's data processing: Clonal analysis of TCRbeta CDR3 data was done in the R programming language. Comparing unstimulated samples against CFSE-low samples taken after the reaction was how alloreactive CD4+ and CD8+ clones were defined. Regulatory or non-regulatory origin of alloreactive CD4+ clones was assigned by matching sequences to the sorted unstimulated Treg and non-Treg repertoires. TCRdb retrieved this table from immuneACCESS and kept in-frame rearrangements only. Not all clones are present; in checked studies, unresolved V genes account for under half, and no reason is known for the remainder. The D gene and trimming were derived from the DNA, and the V and J assignments and clone size from that table. The sample records approximately 100,000 clones, 75% to 95% of which are singletons. Clones ranked in the top ten supply 2.6% of the sample.

The sequence came from a human donor in good health. Some clones in this sample may be carry-over from other donors' samples. The source material was CD4+ T cells sorted from blood. The rearrangement joined TRBV25-1 to TRBJ2-5; a tentative D match to TRBD2 spans 6 bases. The DNA end is a closer match to TRBJ2-7, so the J assignment may be wrong. Here the CDR3 is given as CARTRGLTVYYEQYF. The nucleotides are TGTGCCAGGACCCGGGGACTGACGGTCTACTACGAGCAGTACTTC.